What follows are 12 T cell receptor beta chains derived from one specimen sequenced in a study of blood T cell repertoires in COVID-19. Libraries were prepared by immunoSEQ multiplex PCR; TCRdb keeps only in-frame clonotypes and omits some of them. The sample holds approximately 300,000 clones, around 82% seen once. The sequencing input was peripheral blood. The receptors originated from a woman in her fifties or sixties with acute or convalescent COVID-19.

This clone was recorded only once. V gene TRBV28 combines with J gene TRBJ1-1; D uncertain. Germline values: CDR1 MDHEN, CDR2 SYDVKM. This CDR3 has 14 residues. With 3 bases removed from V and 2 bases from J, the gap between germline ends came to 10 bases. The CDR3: CASSLRLANTEAFF. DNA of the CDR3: TGTGCCAGCAGTTTGAGATTAGCCAACACTGAAGCTTTCTTT.

The CDR3 region has the DNA TGTGCCAGCCAGGGGGCCGGGGAGCTGTTTTTT. It is translated as CASQGAGELFF. The J gene is TRBJ2-2, the V gene TRBV19; 7 bases are shared with TRBD1. The CDR3 contains 11 residues. V lost 9 bases to trimming and J lost 6 bases; unmatched junction nucleotides: 1. From germline, CDR1 is LNHDA and CDR2 SQIVND (reference sequence). Using reference TRBV19 and TRBJ2-2 for the parts outside the CDR3, the full variable domain is DGGITQSPKYLFRKEGQNVTLSCEQNLNHDAMYWYRQDPGQGLRLIYYSQIVNDFQKGDIAEGYSVSREKKESFPLTVTSAQKNPTAFYLCASQGAGELFFGEGSRLTVL.

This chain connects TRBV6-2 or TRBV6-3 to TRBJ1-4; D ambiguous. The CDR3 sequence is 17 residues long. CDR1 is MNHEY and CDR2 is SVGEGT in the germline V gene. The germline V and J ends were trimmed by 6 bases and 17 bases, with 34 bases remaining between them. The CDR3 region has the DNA TGTGCCAGCAGCCCGGAAAACATGTATCGGGATCGACGCGGCCCCTTTTTT. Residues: CASSPENMYRDRRGPFF.

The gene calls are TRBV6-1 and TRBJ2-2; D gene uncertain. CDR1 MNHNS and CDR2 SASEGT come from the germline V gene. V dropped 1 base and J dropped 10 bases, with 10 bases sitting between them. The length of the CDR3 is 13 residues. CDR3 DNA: TGTGCCAGCAGTGAAGTGAGAGGAGAGGAGCTGTTTTTT. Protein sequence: CASSEVRGEELFF.

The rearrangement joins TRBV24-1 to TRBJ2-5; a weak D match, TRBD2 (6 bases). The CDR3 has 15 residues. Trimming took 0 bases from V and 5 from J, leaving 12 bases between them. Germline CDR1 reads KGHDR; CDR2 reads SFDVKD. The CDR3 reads CATSDLLGGRETQYF. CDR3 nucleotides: TGTGCCACCAGTGATTTGCTAGGAGGGCGGGAGACCCAGTACTTC.

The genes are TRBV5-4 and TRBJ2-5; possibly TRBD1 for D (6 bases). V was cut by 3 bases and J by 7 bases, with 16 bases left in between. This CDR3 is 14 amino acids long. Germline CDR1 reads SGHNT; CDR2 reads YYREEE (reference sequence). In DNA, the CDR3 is TGTGCCAGCAGCTCAGACAGGACACTGGGGACCCAGTACTTC. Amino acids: CASSSDRTLGTQYF.

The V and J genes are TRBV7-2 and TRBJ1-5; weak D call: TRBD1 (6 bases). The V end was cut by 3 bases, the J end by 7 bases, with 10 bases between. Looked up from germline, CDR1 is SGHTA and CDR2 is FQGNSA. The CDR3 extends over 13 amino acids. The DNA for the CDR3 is TGTGCCAGCAGCTTGGGACAACGGCAGCCCCAGCATTTT. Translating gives CASSLGQRQPQHF.

The CDR3 bases are TGCAGCGTTGAAGACCCGGGGGGCGGCACAGATACGCAGTATTTT. Amino acids: CSVEDPGGGTDTQYF. This chain joins TRBV29-1 and TRBJ2-3; a possible D gene is TRBD2 (7 bases). CDR1 is SQVTM and CDR2 is ANQGSEA in the germline V gene. V lost 0 bases and J lost 1, with 11 bases in between. The length of the CDR3 is 15 residues.

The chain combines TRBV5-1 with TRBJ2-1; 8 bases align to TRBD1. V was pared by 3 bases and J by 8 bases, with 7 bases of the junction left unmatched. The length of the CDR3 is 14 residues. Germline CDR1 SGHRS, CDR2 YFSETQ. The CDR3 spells CASSSWTGRDEQFF. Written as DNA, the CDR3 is TGCGCCAGCAGCTCTTGGACAGGGAGAGATGAGCAGTTCTTC.

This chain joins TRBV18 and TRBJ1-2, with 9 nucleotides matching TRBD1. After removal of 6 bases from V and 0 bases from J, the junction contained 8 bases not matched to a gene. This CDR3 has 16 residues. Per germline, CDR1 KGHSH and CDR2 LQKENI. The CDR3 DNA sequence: TGTGCCAGCTCGCCCACCGGGACAGGGTCTAACTATGGCTACACCTTC. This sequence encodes CASSPTGTGSNYGYTF.

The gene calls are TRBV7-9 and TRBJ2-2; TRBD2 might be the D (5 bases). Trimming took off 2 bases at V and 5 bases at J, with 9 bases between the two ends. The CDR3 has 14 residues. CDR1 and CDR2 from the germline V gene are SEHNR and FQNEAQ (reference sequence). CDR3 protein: CASSLNSGTGELFF. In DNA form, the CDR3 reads TGTGCCAGCAGCTTAAACTCGGGGACCGGGGAGCTGTTTTTT.

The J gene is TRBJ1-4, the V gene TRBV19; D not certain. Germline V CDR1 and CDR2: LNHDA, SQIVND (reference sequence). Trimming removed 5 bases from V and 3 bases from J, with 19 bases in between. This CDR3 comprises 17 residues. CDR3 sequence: CASSGGFNPGANEKLFF. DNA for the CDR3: TGTGCCAGTAGTGGAGGGTTTAATCCCGGGGCTAATGAAAAACTGTTTTTT. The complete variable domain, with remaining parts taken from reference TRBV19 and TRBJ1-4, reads DGGITQSPKYLFRKEGQNVTLSCEQNLNHDAMYWYRQDPGQGLRLIYYSQIVNDFQKGDIAEGYSVSREKKESFPLTVTSAQKNPTAFYLCASSGGFNPGANEKLFFGSGTQLSVL.